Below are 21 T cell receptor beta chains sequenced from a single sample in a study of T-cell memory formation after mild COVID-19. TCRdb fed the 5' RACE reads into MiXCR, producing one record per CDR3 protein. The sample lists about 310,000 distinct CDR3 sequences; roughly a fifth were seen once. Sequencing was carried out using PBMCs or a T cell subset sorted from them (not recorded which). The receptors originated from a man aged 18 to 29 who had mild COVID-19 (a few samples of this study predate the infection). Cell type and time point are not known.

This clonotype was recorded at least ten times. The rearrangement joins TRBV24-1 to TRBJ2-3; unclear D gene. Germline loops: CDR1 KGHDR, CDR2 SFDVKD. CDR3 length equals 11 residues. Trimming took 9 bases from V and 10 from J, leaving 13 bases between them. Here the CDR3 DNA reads TGTGCCACCGGGGATCCTAGGTCGCAGTATTTT. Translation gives CATGDPRSQYF.

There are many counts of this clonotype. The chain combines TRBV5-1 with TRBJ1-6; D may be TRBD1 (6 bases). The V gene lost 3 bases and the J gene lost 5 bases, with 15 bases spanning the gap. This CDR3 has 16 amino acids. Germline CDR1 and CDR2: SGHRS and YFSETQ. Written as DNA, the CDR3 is TGCGCCAGCAGCTCCGATCAGGGGTCGGATAATTCACCCCTCCACTTT. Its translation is CASSSDQGSDNSPLHF.

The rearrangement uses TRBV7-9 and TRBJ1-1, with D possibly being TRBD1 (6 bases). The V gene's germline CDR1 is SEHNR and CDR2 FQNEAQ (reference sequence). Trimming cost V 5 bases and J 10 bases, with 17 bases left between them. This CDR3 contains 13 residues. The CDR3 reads CASSPQGVQGAFF. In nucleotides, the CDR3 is TGTGCCAGCAGCCCCCAGGGAGTACAGGGAGCTTTCTTT.

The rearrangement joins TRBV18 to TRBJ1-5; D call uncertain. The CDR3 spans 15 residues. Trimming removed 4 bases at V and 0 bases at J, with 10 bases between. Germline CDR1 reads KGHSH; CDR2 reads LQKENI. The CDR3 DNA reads TGTGCCAGCTCACTAGCGGCGGGTAGCAATCAGCCCCAGCATTTT. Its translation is CASSLAAGSNQPQHF.

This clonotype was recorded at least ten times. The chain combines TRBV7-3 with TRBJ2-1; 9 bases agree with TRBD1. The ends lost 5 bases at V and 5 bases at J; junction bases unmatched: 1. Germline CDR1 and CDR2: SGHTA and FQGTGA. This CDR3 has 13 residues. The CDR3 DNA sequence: TGTGCCAGCAGCCGGACAGGGGACAATGAGCAGTTCTTC. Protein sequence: CASSRTGDNEQFF.

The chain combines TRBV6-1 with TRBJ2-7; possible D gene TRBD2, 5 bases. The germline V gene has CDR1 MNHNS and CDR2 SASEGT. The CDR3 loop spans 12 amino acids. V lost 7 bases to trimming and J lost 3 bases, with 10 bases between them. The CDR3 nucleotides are TGTGCCAGCACCGCCCGGGGCTACGAGCAGTACTTC. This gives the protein CASTARGYEQYF.

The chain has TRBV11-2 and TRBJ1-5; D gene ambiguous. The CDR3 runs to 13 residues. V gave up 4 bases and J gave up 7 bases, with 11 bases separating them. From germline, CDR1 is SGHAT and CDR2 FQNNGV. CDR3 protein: CASSSTAGQPQHF. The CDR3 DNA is TGTGCCAGCAGCTCAACGGCAGGCCAGCCCCAGCATTTT.

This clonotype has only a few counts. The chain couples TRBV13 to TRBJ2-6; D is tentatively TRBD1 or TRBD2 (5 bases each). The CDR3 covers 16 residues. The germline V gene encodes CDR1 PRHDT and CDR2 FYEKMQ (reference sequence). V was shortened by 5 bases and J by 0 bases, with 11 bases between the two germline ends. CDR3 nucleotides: TGTGCCAGCAGCCCCTTTGGGGGCTCTGGGGCCAACGTCCTGACTTTC. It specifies CASSPFGGSGANVLTF.

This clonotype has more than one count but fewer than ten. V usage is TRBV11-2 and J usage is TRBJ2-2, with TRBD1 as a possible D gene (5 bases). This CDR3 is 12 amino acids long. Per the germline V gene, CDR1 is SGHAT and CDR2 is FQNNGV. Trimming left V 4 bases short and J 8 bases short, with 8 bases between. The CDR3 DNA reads TGTGCCAGCAGCTCGACAGTGGGGGAGCTGTTTTTT. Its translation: CASSSTVGELFF.

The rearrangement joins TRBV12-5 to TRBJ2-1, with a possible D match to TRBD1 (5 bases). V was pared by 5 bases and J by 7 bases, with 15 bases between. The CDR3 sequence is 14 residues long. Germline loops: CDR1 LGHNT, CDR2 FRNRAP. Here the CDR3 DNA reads TGTGCTAGTGGTCCCTCGGCCAGGGAAAATGAGCAGTTCTTC. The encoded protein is CASGPSARENEQFF.

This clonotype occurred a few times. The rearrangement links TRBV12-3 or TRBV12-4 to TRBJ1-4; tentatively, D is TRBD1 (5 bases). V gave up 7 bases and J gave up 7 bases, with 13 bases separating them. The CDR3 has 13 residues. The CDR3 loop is CASTGGTSEKLFF. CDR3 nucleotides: TGTGCCAGCACGGGGGGTACGAGTGAAAAACTGTTTTTT.

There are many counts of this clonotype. In DNA form, the CDR3 reads TGTGCCAGCAGTTTGGCGGCGGGGGCGAACACCGGGGAGCTGTTTTTT. It translates to CASSLAAGANTGELFF. The rearrangement links TRBV12-3 or TRBV12-4 to TRBJ2-2; 7 bases are a match to TRBD2. This CDR3 contains 16 residues. Germline trimming cut 3 bases from V and 0 bases from J; bases unmatched to any gene: 4.

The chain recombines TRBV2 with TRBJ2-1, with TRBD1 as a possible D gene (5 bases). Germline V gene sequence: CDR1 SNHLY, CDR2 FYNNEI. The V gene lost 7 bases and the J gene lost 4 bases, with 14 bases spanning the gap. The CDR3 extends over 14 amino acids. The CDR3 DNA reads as TGTGCCAGCACCAGGACATTCCTTTACAATGAGCAGTTCTTC. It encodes CASTRTFLYNEQFF.

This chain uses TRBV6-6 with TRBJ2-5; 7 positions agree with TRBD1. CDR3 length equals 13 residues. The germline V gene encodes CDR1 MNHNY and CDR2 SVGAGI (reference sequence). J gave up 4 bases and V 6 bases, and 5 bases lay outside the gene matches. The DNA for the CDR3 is TGTGCCAGCAGAACTACAGGGGCAGAGACCCAGTACTTC. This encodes CASRTTGAETQYF.

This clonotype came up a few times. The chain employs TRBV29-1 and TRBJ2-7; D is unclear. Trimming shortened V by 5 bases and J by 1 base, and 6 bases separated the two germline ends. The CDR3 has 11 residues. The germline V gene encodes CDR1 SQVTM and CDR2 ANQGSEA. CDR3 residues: CSVRRSYEQYF. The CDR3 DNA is TGCAGCGTTCGCCGGTCCTACGAGCAGTACTTC.

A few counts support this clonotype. The CDR3 region is CASSLIQGATEAFF. The CDR3 DNA reads TGTGCCAGCAGCCTGATACAGGGTGCCACTGAAGCTTTCTTT. V is TRBV7-8 and J is TRBJ1-1, with a possible D match to TRBD1 (6 bases). This CDR3 has 14 residues. V was cut by 5 bases and J by 4 bases, with 14 bases left in between. Germline loops: CDR1 SGHVS, CDR2 FQNEAQ.

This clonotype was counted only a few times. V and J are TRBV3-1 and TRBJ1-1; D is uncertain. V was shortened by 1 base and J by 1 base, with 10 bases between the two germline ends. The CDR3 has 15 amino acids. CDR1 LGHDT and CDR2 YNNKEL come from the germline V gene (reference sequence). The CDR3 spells CASSQAAAPNTEAFF. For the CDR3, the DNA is TGTGCCAGCAGCCAAGCCGCCGCTCCGAACACTGAAGCTTTCTTT.

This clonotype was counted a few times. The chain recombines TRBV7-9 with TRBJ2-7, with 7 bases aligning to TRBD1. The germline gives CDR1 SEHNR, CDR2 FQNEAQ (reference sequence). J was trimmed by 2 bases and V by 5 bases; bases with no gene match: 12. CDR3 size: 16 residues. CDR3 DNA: TGTGCCAGCAGCCCACCCCAGGTCGGGACAGCCTACGAGCAGTACTTC. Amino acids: CASSPPQVGTAYEQYF.

In DNA, the CDR3 is TGTGCCAGCATGGTCGGAAACTGGCAAGAGACCCAGTACTTC. Amino acids: CASMVGNWQETQYF. The rearrangement uses TRBV5-5 and TRBJ2-5; no reliable D call. The length of the CDR3 is 14 residues. Germline V lookup: CDR1 SGHKS, CDR2 YYEKEE (reference sequence). V dropped 6 bases and J dropped 2 bases, with 14 bases sitting between them.

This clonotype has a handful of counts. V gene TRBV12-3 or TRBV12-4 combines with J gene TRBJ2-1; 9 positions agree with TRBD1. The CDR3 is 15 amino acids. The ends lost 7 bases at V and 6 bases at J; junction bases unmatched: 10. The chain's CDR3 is CASTLDRGRGNEQFF. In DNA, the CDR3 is TGTGCCAGCACCCTAGACAGGGGGAGGGGCAATGAGCAGTTCTTC.

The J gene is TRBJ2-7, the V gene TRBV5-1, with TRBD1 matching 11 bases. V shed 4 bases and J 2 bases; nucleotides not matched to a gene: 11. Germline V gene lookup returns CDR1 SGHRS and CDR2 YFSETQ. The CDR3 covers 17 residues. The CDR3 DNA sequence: TGCGCCAGCAGCCTGGAAACCGGGACAGGGGGTCCCTACGAGCAGTACTTC. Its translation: CASSLETGTGGPYEQYF.